The 23 T cell receptor beta chains below were found in one sample sequenced in a study of Tregs in tolerant kidney transplant recipients. TCRdb keeps only in-frame clones here, not all; method: immunoSEQ multiplex PCR. The table lists roughly 250,000 clones, roughly 84% of them singletons. The sample was CD4+ T cells from blood. The receptors shown here come from a human donor in good health.

This chain links TRBV29-1 with TRBJ2-7, with a possible D match to TRBD2 (5 bases). The CDR3 extends over 12 amino acids. Trimming pared 7 bases from V and 5 bases from J, leaving 15 bases between. CDR1 and CDR2 from the germline V gene are SQVTM and ANQGSEA. CDR3 region: CSAGIGWNEQYF. In DNA form, the CDR3 reads TGCAGCGCGGGAATCGGGTGGAACGAGCAGTACTTC.

This clone was detected only a few times. V and J are TRBV5-4 and TRBJ2-1; possible D gene TRBD2, 7 bases. From germline, CDR1 is SGHNT and CDR2 YYREEE (reference sequence). V lost 3 bases and J lost 5, with 15 bases in between. This CDR3 has 15 amino acids. CDR3 DNA: TGTGCCAGCAGCTCAGGGGAGGGGGGACACAATGAGCAGTTCTTC. It yields the protein CASSSGEGGHNEQFF.

The chain employs TRBV9 and TRBJ2-7; 8 nucleotides agree with TRBD2. This CDR3 contains 13 residues. J was trimmed by 3 bases and V by 2 bases; bases with no gene match: 1. Germline CDR1 is SGDLS and CDR2 is YYNGEE. For the CDR3, the DNA is TGTGCCAGCAGCGTTAGCGGGAACTACGAGCAGTACTTC. It specifies CASSVSGNYEQYF.

The V gene is TRBV6-5, the J gene TRBJ2-7; 7 bases line up with TRBD1. Germline trimming cut 5 bases from V and 5 bases from J; bases unmatched to any gene: 9. CDR1 and CDR2 from the germline V gene are MNHEY and SVGAGI. The CDR3 has 14 amino acids. The CDR3 is CASSNRQGWHEQYF. DNA for the CDR3: TGTGCCAGCAGTAACAGACAGGGTTGGCACGAGCAGTACTTC.

This sequence joins TRBV19 and TRBJ2-7; 7 bases fit TRBD2. CDR3 length: 15 residues. J gave up 4 bases and V 5 bases, and 11 bases lay outside the gene matches. Germline loops: CDR1 LNHDA, CDR2 SQIVND (reference sequence). This chain's CDR3 is CASSRDYQSSYEQYF. The DNA of the CDR3 is TGTGCCAGTAGTCGGGACTACCAGAGTAGTTACGAGCAGTACTTC.

The V gene is TRBV19, the J gene TRBJ2-7; 7 bases align to TRBD1. In germline, CDR1 is LNHDA, CDR2 SQIVND (reference sequence). V lost 4 bases and J lost 5; bases outside the gene matches: 5. The CDR3 runs 13 residues. The CDR3 loop reads CASSRGQPNEQYF. Written as DNA, the CDR3 is TGTGCCAGTAGTAGGGGACAGCCCAACGAGCAGTACTTC.

This chain links TRBV5-1 with TRBJ2-3, with TRBD2 matching 9 bases. Germline CDR1 and CDR2: SGHRS and YFSETQ. This CDR3 spans 15 amino acids. V gave up 6 bases and J gave up 2 bases; unmatched junction bases: 7. For the CDR3, the DNA is TGCGCCAGCACCTACGGACTAGCGAACACAGATACGCAGTATTTT. As protein: CASTYGLANTDTQYF.

This clone was observed a few times. Additional DNA sequences in this sample encode the identical CDR3. This chain uses TRBV5-6 with TRBJ1-5, with D possibly being TRBD1 (5 bases). Germline V gene lookup returns CDR1 SGHDT and CDR2 YYEEEE. The CDR3 length is 14 residues. Trimming stripped 0 bases from V and 5 bases from J, with 9 bases between. The CDR3 DNA reads as TGTGCCAGCAGCTTGGCGGGGGGGGATCAGCCCCAGCATTTT. Amino acid sequence: CASSLAGGDQPQHF.

The J gene is TRBJ2-7, the V gene TRBV30; TRBD1 matches 9 bases. Germline V gene lookup returns CDR1 GTSNPN and CDR2 SVGIG (reference sequence). V lost 0 bases to trimming and J lost 3 bases; unmatched junction nucleotides: 6. There are 15 residues in the CDR3. The CDR3 DNA is TGTGCCTGGAGTGTACGGGGACAGGGTGGCTACGAGCAGTACTTC. It specifies CAWSVRGQGGYEQYF. The full variable domain, its missing parts supplied by reference TRBV30 and TRBJ2-7, is SQTIHQWPATLVQPVGSPLSLECTVEGTSNPNLYWYRQAAGRGLQLLFYSVGIGQISSEVPQNLSASRPQDRQFILSSKKLLLSDSGFYLCAWSVRGQGGYEQYFGPGTRLTVT.

V gene TRBV10-3 combines with J gene TRBJ2-3; 8 bases agree with TRBD2. V lost 7 bases to trimming and J lost 3 bases; unmatched junction nucleotides: 6. The CDR3 length is 14 residues. Looked up from germline, CDR1 is ENHRY and CDR2 is SYGVKD. CDR3 sequence (DNA): TGTGCCATCACCGGGGGACTAGGGACAGATACGCAGTATTTT. Protein: CAITGGLGTDTQYF.

This rearrangement joins TRBV9 to TRBJ2-2; no clear D. The V gene's germline CDR1 is SGDLS and CDR2 YYNGEE. Between the trimmed V and J ends, which lost 0 bases and 1 base, there was a span of 10 bases. The CDR3 length is 16 residues. The CDR3 DNA sequence: TGTGCCAGCAGCGTAGGTTACCGCCGGAACACCGGGGAGCTGTTTTTT. Its translation: CASSVGYRRNTGELFF.

This clone showed up just once. The gene calls are TRBV7-2 and TRBJ1-1; no clear D gene. CDR1 is SGHTA, CDR2 FQGNSA, per germline. This CDR3 is 14 amino acids long. Trimming removed 3 bases from V and 1 base from J, with 9 bases in between. The CDR3 is CASSFSWKNTEAFF. CDR3 bases: TGTGCCAGCAGCTTTTCCTGGAAGAACACTGAAGCTTTCTTT.

This clone appeared a single time. The rearrangement joins TRBV5-1 to TRBJ1-3; D unresolved. The germline V gene encodes CDR1 SGHRS and CDR2 YFSETQ. The CDR3 length is 16 residues. Trimming stripped 0 bases from V and 0 bases from J, with 10 bases between. The CDR3 nucleotides are TGCGCCAGCAGCTTGGACGGCCAGAGCTCTGGAAACACCATATATTTT. Translating gives CASSLDGQSSGNTIYF.

CDR3 protein: CASSQRGATGQETQYF. CDR3 DNA: TGTGCCAGCAGCCAAAGGGGGGCGACAGGGCAAGAGACCCAGTACTTC. The V and J genes are TRBV14 and TRBJ2-5; a possible D gene is TRBD1 (7 bases). Trimming cost V 2 bases and J 2 bases, with 15 bases left between them. The germline V gene has CDR1 SGHDN and CDR2 FVKESK. This CDR3 has 16 amino acids.

This chain uses TRBV18 with TRBJ2-5; 8 bases align to TRBD1. J lost 5 bases, V lost 3 bases, and 11 bases had no gene match. The CDR3 has 16 residues. The germline V gene has CDR1 KGHSH and CDR2 LQKENI. CDR3 sequence reads: CASSPGTGRGLETQYF. The CDR3 DNA sequence: TGTGCCAGCTCACCCGGGACAGGTCGAGGGCTCGAGACCCAGTACTTC.

This clone was seen only once. The chain has TRBV7-8 and TRBJ1-2; weak D call: TRBD1 (5 bases). Trimming removed 1 base from V and 4 bases from J, with 16 bases in between. The CDR3 has 16 amino acids. Germline V lookup: CDR1 SGHVS, CDR2 FQNEAQ. CDR3 sequence reads: CASSLDEGITSYGYTF. CDR3 bases: TGTGCCAGCAGCTTAGATGAGGGGATCACTTCCTATGGCTACACCTTC.

For this clone: The sample carries other DNA sequences with the same CDR3. The chain carries TRBV30 and TRBJ1-5, with D tentatively TRBD1 (5 bases). Trimming removed 4 bases from V and 0 bases from J, with 10 bases in between. CDR1 GTSNPN and CDR2 SVGIG come from the germline V gene (reference sequence). The CDR3 totals 14 residues. The CDR3: CAWNRDGSNQPQHF. CDR3 DNA sequence: TGTGCCTGGAACCGGGACGGTAGCAATCAGCCCCAGCATTTT.

This chain connects TRBV19 to TRBJ2-2; unclear D gene. V shed 4 bases and J shed 0 bases, with 6 bases lying between them. This CDR3 spans 14 amino acids. Germline lookup yields CDR1 LNHDA and CDR2 SQIVND (reference sequence). CDR3 sequence reads: CASSTGPNTGELFF. The CDR3 nucleotides read TGTGCCAGTAGTACGGGCCCGAACACCGGGGAGCTGTTTTTT.

The rearrangement links TRBV9 to TRBJ2-5, with a tentative D call TRBD2 (6 bases). Germline lookup yields CDR1 SGDLS and CDR2 YYNGEE. Trimming took 0 bases from V and 1 from J, leaving 10 bases between them. The CDR3 extends over 15 amino acids. The CDR3 nucleotides are TGTGCCAGCAGCGTAGGGGTTAGCGGCCAAGAGACCCAGTACTTC. This codes for CASSVGVSGQETQYF.

The rearrangement uses TRBV18 and TRBJ1-1, with D maybe TRBD1 (5 bases). The germline V gene has CDR1 KGHSH and CDR2 LQKENI. The CDR3 consists of 15 residues. V was shortened by 1 base and J by 4 bases, with 13 bases between the two germline ends. DNA of the CDR3: TGTGCCAGCTCACCACTAGGCCTGGGGACCACTGAAGCTTTCTTT. It yields the protein CASSPLGLGTTEAFF.

The genes are TRBV6-1 and TRBJ2-7, with a tentative D call TRBD1 (6 bases). The CDR3 has 12 amino acids. V lost 8 bases and J lost 3, with 11 bases in between. Germline CDR1 reads MNHNS; CDR2 reads SASEGT. DNA of the CDR3: TGTGCCAGCGGAACAGGGTTCTACGAGCAGTACTTC. Protein: CASGTGFYEQYF.

The chain carries TRBV18 and TRBJ2-7; 8 nucleotides align to TRBD2. CDR3 length: 13 residues. Germline V gives CDR1 KGHSH, CDR2 LQKENI. Trimming took 5 bases from V and 5 from J; bases not matched to a gene: 5. The CDR3 DNA follows: TGTGCCAGCTCATCGGGGGGGCGCAACGAGCAGTACTTC. Protein product: CASSSGGRNEQYF.

This chain links TRBV6-1 with TRBJ1-1; no definite D call. Germline CDR1 reads MNHNS; CDR2 reads SASEGT. Trimming took 2 bases from V and 3 from J, leaving 13 bases between them. The CDR3 consists of 15 residues. The CDR3 DNA follows: TGTGCCAGCAGTGAACGATTTCGTACGGACACTGAAGCTTTCTTT. Protein sequence: CASSERFRTDTEAFF.